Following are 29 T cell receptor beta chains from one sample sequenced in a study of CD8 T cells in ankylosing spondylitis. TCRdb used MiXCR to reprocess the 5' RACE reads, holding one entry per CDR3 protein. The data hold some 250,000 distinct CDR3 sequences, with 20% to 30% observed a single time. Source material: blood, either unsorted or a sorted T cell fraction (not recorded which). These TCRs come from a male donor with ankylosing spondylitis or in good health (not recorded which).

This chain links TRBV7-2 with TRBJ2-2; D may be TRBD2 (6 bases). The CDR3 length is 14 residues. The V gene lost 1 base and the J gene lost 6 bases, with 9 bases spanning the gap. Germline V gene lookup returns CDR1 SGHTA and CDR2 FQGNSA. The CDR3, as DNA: TGTGCCAGCAGCTTAGGACTAGGGTCCGGGGAGCTGTTTTTT. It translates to CASSLGLGSGELFF.

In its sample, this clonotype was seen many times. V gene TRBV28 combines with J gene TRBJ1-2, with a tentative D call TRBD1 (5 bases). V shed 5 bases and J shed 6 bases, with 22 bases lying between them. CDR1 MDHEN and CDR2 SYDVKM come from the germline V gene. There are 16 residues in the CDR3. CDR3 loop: CASSPPGRPTGDGYTF. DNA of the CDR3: TGTGCCAGCAGTCCCCCGGGACGCCCCACTGGGGATGGCTACACCTTC.

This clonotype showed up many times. CDR3 DNA sequence: TGTGCCAGCACCCATGGGGACCGACTCTACAATGAGCAGTTCTTC. Translating it yields CASTHGDRLYNEQFF. V gene TRBV28 combines with J gene TRBJ2-1, with D possibly being TRBD1 or TRBD2 (5 bases each). Germline-derived CDR1 and CDR2 are MDHEN and SYDVKM. This CDR3 region has 15 residues. Trimming took 7 bases from V and 3 from J, leaving 16 bases between them.

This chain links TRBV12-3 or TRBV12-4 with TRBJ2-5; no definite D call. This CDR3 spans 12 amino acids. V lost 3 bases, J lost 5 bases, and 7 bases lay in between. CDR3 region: CASSFGVETQYF. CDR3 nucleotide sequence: TGTGCCAGCAGTTTCGGTGTCGAGACCCAGTACTTC.

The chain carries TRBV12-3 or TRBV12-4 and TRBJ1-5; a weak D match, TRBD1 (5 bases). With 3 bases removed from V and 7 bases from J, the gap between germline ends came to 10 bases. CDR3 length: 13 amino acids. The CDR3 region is CASSFREGQPQHF. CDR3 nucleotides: TGTGCCAGCAGTTTCAGGGAGGGCCAGCCCCAGCATTTT.

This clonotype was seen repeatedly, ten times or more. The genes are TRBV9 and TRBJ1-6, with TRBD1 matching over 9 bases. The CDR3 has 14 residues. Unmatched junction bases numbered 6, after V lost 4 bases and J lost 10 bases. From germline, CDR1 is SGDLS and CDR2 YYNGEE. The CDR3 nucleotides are TGTGCCAGCAGCCCGGGACAGGGTGGATCACCCCTCCACTTT. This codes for CASSPGQGGSPLHF. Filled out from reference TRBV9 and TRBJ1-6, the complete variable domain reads DSGVTQTPKHLITATGQRVTLRCSPRSGDLSVYWYQQSLDQGLQFLIQYYNGEERAKGNILERFSAQQFPDLHSELNLSSLELGDSALYFCASSPGQGGSPLHFGNGTRLTVT.

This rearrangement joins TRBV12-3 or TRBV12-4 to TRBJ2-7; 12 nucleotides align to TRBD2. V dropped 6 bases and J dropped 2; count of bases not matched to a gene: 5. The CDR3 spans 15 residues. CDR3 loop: CASSPTSGGTYEQYF. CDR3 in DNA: TGTGCCAGCAGCCCCACTAGCGGGGGGACCTACGAGCAGTACTTC.

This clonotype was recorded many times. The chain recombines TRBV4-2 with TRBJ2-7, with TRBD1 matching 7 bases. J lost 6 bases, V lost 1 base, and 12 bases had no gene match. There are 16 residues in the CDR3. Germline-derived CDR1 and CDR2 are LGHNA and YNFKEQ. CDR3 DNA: TGTGCCAGCAGCCAAGGCCGACAGGGAACCCTTCGCGAGCAGTACTTC. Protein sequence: CASSQGRQGTLREQYF.

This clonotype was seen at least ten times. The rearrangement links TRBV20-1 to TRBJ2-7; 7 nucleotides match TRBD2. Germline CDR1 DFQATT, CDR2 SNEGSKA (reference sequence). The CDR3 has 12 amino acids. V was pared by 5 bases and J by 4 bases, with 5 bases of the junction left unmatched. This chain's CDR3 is CSAGGGVYEQYF. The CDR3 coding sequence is TGCAGTGCTGGGGGGGGGGTTTACGAGCAGTACTTC.

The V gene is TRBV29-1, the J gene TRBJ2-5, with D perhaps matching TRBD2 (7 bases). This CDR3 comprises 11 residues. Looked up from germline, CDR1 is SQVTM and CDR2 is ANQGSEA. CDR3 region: CSGRGGETQYF. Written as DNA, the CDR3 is TGCTCAGGCAGGGGAGGGGAGACCCAGTACTTC.

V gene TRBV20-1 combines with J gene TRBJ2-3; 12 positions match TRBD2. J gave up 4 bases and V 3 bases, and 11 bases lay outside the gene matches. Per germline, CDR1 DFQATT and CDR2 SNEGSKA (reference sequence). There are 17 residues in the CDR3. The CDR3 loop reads CSASGTSGGRGPDTQYF. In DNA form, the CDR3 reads TGCAGTGCTAGCGGCACTAGCGGGGGGAGGGGGCCAGATACGCAGTATTTT.

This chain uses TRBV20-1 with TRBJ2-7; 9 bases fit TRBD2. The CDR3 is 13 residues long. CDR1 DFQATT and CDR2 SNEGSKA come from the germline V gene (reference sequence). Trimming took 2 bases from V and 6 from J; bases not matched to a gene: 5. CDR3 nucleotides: TGCAGTGCTAGACAGGGACTAGCTGGCGAGCAGTACTTC. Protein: CSARQGLAGEQYF.

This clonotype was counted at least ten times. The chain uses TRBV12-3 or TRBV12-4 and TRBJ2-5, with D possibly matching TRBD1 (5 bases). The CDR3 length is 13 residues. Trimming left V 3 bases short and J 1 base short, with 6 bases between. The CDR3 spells CASSLGLQETQYF. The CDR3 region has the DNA TGTGCCAGCAGTTTGGGGCTCCAAGAGACCCAGTACTTC.

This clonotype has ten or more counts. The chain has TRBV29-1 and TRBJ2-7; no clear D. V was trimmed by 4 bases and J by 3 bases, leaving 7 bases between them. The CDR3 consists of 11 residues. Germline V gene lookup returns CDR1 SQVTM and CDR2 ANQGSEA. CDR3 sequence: CSVASSYEQYF. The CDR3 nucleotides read TGCAGCGTTGCCAGTAGCTACGAGCAGTACTTC.

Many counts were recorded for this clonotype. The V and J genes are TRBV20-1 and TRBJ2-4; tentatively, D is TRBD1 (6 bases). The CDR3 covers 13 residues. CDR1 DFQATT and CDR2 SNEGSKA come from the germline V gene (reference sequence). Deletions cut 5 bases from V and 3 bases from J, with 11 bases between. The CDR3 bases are TGCAGTGCTGGGAAAGGGGGCAAAAACATTCAGTACTTC. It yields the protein CSAGKGGKNIQYF.

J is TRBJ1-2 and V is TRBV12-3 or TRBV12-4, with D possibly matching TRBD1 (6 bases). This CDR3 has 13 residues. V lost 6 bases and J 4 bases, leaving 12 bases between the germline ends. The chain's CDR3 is CASSWGHAYGYTF. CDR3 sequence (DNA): TGTGCCAGCAGCTGGGGGCATGCCTATGGCTACACCTTC.

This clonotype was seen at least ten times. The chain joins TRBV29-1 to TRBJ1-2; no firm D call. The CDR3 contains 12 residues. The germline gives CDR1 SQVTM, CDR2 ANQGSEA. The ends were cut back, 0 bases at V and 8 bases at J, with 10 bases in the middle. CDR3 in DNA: TGCAGCGTTGAAGATCTGTCGGGCGGCTACACCTTC. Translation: CSVEDLSGGYTF.

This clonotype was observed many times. CDR3 residues: CASQTGTVNNEQFF. The CDR3 DNA reads TGTGCCAGCCAAACCGGGACAGTGAACAATGAGCAGTTCTTC. The rearrangement links TRBV27 to TRBJ2-1, with TRBD1 identical over 7 bases. The germline V gene encodes CDR1 MNHEY and CDR2 SMNVEV (reference sequence). The CDR3 spans 14 residues. Trimming cost V 8 bases and J 5 bases; bases outside gene matches: 9.

The CDR3 reads CASSELSGELFF. The CDR3 DNA reads as TGCGCCAGCAGTGAGTTGTCCGGGGAGCTGTTTTTT. The chain uses TRBV10-1 and TRBJ2-2; D gene ambiguous. The CDR3 spans 12 residues. V was shortened by 1 base and J by 6 bases, with 3 bases between the two germline ends. The V gene's germline CDR1 is WNHNN and CDR2 SYGVQD (reference sequence).

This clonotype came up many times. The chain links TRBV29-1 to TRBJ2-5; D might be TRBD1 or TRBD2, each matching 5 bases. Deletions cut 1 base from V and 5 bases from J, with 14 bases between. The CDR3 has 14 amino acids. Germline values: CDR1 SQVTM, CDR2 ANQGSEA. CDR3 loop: CSVEVSTAAETQYF. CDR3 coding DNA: TGCAGCGTTGAAGTTTCGACAGCGGCTGAGACCCAGTACTTC.

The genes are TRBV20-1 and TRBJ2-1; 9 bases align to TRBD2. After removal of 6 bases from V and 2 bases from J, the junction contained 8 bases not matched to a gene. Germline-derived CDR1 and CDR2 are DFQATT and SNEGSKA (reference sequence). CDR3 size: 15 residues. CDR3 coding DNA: TGCAGTGCGCGCGGGGGGGCTCACCCCTACAATGAGCAGTTCTTC. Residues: CSARGGAHPYNEQFF.

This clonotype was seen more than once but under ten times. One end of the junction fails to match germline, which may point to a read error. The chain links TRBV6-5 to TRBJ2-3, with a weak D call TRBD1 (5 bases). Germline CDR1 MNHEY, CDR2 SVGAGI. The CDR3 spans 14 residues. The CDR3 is CASSYLQGTDTQYF. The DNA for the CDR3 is TGTGCCAGCAGTTACTTGCAGGGCACGGATACGCAGTATTTT.

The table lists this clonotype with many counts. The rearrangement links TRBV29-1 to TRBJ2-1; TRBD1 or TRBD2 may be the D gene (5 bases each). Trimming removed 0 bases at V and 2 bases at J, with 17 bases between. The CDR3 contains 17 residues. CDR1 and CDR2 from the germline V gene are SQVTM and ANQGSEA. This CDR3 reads CSVEDIAGMEAYNEQFF. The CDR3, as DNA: TGCAGCGTTGAAGATATTGCAGGGATGGAGGCCTACAATGAGCAGTTCTTC.

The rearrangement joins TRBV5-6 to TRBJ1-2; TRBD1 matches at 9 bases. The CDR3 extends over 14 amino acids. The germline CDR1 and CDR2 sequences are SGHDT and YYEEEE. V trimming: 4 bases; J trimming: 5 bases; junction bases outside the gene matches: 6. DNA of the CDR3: TGTGCCAGCAGCCCGGACAGGGGTGGTTATGGCTACACCTTC. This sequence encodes CASSPDRGGYGYTF.

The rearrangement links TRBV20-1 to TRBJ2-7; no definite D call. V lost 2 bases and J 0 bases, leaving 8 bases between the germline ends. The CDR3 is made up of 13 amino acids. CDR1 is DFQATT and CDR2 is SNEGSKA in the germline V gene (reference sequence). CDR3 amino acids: CSARSSNSYEQYF. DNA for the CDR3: TGCAGTGCTAGATCCTCTAACTCCTACGAGCAGTACTTC.

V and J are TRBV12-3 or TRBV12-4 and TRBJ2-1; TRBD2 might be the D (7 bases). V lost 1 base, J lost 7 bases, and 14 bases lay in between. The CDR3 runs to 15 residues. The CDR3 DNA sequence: TGTGCCAGCAGTTTAGAGGGGGGGCCCTGGAATGAGCAGTTCTTC. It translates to CASSLEGGPWNEQFF.

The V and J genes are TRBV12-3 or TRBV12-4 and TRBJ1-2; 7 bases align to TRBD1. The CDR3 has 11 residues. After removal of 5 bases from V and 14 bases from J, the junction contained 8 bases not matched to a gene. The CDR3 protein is CASSTGQRITF. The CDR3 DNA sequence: TGTGCCAGCAGTACGGGACAGCGGATAACCTTC.

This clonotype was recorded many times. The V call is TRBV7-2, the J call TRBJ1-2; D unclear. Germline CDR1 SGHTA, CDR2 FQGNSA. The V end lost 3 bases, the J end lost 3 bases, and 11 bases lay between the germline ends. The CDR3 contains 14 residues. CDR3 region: CASSFSTGDYGYTF. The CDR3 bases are TGTGCCAGCAGCTTCTCGACGGGAGACTATGGCTACACCTTC.

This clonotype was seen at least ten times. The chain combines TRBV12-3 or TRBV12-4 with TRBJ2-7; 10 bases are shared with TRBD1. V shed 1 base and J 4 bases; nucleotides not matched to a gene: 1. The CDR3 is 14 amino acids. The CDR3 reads CASSLGTGGYEQYF. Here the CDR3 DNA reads TGTGCCAGCAGTTTAGGGACAGGGGGGTACGAGCAGTACTTC.